Listed here is a single T cell receptor (beta chain). The target antigen is unknown. The DNA ends 3 residues before the CDR3 does, and the rest of the CDR3 is filled in from the germline J gene. Sequencing used immunoSEQ multiplex PCR; TCRdb keeps in-frame clones, though not all of them. This listing includes under 35,000 clones. This record comes from a study of T cells in women clearing cervical HPV infection. The wider study: With HLA typing for only a few women, HLA confounding remains possible. General study findings and limits: Cases and controls were distinguished at AUC approximately 0.8 by richness and V genes. Controls had more TRBV6-7 (approximately 0.16%) than cases (around 0.11%).

V gave up 0 bases and J gave up 8 bases, with 14 bases separating them. The CDR3 loop spans 14 amino acids. Germline loops: CDR1 DFQATT, CDR2 SNEGSKA (reference sequence). The gene calls are TRBV20-1 and TRBJ2-1; unclear D gene. Sequenced: blood buffy coat. The sequence derives from a woman aged 18 to 75 with a cervical HPV16 infection that either progressed to CIN3+ or cleared (not recorded which). The CDR3 sequence: CSARDLLVRYEQFF. CDR3 bases read: TGCAGTGCTAGAGATTTGCTAGTTAGGTATGAG.